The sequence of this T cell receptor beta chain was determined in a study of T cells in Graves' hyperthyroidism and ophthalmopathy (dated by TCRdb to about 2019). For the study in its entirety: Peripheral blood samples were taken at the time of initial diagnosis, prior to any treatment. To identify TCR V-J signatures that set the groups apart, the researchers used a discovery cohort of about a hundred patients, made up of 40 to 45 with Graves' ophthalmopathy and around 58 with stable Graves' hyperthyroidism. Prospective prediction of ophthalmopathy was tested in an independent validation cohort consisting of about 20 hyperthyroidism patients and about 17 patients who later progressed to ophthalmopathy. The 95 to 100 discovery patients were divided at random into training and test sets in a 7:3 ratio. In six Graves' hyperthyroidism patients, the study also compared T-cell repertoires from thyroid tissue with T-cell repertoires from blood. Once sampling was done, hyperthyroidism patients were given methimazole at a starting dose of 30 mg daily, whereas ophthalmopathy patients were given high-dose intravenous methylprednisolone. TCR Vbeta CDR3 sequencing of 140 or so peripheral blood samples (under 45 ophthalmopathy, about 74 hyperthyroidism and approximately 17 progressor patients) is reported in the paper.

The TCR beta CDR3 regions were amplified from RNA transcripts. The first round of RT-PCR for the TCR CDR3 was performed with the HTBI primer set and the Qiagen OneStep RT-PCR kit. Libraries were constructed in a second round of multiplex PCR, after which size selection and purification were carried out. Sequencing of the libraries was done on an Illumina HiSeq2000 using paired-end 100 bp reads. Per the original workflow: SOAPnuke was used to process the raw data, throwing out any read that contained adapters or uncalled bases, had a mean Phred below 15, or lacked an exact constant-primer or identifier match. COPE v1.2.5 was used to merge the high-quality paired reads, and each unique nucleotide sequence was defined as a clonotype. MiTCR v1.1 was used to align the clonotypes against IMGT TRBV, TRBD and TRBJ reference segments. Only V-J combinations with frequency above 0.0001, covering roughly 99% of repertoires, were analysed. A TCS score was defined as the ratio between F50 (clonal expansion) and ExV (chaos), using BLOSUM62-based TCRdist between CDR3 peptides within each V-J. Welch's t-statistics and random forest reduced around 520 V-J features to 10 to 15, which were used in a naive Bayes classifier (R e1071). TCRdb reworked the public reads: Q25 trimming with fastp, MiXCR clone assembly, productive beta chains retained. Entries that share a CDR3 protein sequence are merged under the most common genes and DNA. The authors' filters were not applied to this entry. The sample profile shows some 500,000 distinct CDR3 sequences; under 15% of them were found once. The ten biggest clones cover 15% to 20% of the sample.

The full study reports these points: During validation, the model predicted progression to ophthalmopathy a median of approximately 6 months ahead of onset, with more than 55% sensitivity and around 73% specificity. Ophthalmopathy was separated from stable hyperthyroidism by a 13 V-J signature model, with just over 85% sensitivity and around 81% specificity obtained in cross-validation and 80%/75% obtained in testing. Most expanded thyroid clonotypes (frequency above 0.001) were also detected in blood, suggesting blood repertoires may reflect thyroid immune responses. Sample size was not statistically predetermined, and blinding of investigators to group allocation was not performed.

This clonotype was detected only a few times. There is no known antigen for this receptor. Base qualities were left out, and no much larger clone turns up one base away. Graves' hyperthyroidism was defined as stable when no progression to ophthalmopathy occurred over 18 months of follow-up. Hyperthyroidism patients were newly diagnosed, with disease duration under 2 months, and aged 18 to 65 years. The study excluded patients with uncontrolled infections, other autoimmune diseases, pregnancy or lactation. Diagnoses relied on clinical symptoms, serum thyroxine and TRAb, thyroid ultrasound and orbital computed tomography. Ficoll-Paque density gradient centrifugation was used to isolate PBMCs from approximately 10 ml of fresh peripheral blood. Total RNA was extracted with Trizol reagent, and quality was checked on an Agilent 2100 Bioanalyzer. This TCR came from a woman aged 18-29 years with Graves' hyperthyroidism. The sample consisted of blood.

This receptor has the CDR3 CASSLVSGLAYEQYF. The bases read TGTGCCAGCAGCTTAGTTTCGGGACTAGCTTACGAGCAGTACTTC. In this chain, TRBV7-3 is recombined with TRBJ2-7; 9 bases in between match TRBD2. Taken from cysteine to phenylalanine, the CDR3 has 15 residues. CDR3 DNA is the only sequence kept; it has 45 bases, read in frame from the first base. Relative to germline, V is missing 2 bases and J is missing 4 bases, with 6 bases of the junction outside any gene match. The germline V gene specifies SGHTA as CDR1 and FQGTGA as CDR2.